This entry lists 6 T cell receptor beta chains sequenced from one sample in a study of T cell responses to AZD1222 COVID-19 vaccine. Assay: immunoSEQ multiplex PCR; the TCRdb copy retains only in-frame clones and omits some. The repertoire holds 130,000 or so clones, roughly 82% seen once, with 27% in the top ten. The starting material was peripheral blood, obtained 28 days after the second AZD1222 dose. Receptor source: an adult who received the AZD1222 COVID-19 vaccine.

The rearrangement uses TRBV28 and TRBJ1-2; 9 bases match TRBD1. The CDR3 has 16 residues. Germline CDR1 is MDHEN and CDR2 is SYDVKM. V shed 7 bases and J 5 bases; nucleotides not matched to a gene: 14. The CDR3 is CASKGDARQGEYGYTF. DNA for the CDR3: TGTGCCAGCAAGGGGGACGCAAGACAGGGGGAATATGGCTACACCTTC.

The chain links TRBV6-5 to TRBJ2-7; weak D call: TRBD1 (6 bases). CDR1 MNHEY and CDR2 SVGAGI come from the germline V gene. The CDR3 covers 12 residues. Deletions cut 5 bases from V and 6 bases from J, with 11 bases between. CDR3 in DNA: TGTGCCAGCAGTCCTACAGGGATCGAGCAGTACTTC. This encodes CASSPTGIEQYF.

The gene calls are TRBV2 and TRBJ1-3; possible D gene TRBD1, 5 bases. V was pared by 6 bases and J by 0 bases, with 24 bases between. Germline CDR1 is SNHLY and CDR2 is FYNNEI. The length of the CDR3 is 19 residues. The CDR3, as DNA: TGTGCCAGCAGGCGGGCCAGGGTCGGTTTTGGCTACTCTGGAAACACCATATATTTT. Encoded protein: CASRRARVGFGYSGNTIYF.

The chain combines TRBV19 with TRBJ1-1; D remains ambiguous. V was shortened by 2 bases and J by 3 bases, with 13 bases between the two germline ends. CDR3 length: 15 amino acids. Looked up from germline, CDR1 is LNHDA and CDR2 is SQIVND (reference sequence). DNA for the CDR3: TGTGCCAGTAGTATAAGAGTCTCAAAGCACACTGAAGCTTTCTTT. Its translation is CASSIRVSKHTEAFF.

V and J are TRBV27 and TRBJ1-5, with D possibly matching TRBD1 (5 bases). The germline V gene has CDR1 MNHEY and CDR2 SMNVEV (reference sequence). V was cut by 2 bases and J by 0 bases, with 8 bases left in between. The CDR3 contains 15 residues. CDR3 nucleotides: TGTGCCAGCAGTTTAAAGGGGTATAGCAATCAGCCCCAGCATTTT. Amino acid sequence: CASSLKGYSNQPQHF.

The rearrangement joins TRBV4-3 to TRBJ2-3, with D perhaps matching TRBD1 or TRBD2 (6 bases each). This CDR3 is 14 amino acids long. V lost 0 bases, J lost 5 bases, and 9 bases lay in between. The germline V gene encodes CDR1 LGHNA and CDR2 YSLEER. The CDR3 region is CASSQDGGGDTQYF. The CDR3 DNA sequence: TGCGCCAGCAGCCAAGACGGAGGGGGAGATACGCAGTATTTT.